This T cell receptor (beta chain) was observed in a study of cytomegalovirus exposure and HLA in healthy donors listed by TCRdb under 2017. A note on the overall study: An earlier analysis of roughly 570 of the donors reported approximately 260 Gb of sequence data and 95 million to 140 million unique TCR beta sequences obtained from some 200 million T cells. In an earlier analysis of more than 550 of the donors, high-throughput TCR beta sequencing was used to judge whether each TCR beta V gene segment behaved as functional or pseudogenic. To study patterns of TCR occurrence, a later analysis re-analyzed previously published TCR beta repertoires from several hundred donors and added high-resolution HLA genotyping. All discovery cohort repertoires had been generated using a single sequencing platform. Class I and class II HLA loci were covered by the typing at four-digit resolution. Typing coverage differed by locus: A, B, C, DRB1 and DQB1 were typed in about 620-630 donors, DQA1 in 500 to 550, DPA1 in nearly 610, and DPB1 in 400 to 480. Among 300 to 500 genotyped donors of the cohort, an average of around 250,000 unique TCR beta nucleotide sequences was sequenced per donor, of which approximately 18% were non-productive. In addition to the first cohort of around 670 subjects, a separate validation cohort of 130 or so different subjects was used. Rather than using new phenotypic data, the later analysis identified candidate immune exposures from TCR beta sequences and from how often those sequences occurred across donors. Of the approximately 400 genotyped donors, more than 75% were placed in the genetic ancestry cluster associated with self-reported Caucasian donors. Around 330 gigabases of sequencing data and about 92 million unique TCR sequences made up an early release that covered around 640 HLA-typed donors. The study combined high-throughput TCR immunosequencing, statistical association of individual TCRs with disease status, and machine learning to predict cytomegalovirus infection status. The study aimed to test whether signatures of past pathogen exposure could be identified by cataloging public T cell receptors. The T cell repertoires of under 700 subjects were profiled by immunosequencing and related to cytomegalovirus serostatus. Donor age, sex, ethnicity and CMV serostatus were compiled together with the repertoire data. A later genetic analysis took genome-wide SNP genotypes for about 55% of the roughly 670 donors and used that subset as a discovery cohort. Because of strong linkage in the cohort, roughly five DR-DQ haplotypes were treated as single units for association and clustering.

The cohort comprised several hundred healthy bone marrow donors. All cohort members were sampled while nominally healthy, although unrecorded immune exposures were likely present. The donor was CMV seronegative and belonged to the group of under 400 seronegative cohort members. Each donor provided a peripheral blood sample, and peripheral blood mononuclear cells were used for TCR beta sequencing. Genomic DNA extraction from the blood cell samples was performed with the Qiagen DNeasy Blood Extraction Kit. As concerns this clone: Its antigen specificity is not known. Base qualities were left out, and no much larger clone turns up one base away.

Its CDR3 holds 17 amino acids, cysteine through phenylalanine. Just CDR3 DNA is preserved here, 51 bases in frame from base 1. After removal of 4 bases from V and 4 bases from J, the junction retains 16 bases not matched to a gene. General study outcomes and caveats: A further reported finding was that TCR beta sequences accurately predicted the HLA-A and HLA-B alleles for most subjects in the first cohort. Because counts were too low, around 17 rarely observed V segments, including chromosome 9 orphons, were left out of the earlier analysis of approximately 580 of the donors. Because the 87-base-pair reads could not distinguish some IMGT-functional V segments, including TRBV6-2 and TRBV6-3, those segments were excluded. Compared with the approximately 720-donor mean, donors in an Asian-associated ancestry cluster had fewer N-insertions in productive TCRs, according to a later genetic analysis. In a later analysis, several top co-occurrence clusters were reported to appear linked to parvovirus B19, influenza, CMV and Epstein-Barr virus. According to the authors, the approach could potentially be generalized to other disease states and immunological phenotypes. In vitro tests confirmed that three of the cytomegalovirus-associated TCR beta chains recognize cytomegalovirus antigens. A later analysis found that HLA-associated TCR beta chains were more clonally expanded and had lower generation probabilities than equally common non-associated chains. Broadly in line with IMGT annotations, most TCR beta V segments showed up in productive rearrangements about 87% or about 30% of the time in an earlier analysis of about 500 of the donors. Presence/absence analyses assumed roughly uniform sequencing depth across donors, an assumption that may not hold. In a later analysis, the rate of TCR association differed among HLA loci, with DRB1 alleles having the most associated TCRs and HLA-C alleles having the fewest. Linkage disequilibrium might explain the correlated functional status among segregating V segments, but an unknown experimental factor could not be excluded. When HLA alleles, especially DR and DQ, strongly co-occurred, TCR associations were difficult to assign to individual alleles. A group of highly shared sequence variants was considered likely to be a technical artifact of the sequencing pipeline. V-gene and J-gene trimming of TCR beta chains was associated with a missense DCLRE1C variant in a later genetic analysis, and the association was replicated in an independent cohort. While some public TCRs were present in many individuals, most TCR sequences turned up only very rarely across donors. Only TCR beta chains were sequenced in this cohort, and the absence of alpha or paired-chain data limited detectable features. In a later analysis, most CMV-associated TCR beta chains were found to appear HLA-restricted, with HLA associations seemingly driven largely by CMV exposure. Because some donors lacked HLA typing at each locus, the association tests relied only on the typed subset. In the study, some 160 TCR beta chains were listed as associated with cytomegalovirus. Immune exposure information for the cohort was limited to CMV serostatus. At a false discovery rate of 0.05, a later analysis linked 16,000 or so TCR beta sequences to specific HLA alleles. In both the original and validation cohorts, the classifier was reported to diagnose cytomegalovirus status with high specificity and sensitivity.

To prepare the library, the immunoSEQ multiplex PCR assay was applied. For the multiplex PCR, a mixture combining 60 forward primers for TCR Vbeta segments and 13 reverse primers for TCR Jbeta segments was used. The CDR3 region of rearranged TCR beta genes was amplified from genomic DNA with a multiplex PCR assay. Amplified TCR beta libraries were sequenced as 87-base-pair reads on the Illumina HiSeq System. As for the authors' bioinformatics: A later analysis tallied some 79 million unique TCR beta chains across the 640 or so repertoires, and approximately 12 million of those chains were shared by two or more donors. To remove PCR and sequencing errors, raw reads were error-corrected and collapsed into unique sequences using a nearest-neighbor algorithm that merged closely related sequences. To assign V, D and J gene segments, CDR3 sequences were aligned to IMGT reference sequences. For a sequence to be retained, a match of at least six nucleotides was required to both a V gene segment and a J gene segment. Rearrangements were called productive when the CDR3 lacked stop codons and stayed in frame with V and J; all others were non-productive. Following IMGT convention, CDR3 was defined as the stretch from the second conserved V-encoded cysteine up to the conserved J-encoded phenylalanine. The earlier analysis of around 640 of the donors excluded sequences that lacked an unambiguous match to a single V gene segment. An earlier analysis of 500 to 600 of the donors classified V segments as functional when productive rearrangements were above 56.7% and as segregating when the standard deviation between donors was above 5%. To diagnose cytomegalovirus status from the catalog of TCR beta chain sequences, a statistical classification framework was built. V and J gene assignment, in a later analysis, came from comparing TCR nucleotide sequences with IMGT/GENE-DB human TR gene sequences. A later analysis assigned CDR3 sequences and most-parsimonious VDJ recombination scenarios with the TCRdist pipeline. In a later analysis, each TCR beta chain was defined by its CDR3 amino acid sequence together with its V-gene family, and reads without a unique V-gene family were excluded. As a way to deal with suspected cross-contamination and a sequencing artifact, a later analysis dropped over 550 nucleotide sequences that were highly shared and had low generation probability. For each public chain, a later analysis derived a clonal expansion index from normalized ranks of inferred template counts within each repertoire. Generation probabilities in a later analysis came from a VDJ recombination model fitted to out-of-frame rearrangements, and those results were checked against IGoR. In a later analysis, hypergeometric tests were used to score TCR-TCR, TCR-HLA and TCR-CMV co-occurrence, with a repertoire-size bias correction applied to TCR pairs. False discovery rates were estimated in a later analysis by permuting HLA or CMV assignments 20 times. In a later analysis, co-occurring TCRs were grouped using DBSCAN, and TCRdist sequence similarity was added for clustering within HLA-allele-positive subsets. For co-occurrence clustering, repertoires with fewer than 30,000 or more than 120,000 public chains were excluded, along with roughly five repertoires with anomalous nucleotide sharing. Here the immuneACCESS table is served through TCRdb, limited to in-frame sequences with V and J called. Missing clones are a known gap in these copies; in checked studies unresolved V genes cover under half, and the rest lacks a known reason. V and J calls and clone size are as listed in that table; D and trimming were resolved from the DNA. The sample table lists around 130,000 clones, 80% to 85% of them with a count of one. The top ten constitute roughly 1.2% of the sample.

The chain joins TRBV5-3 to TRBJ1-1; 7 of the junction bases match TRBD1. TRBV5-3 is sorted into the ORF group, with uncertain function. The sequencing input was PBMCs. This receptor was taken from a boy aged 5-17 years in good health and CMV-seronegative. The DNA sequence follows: TGTGCCAGAAGCCAAGACAGGGCAACATCTTTCGGCACTGAAGCTTTCTTT. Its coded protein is CARSQDRATSFGTEAFF.